Following are 3 T cell receptor beta chains from one sample sequenced in a study of T cell responses to AZD1222 COVID-19 vaccine. Assay used: immunoSEQ multiplex PCR; TCRdb lists only in-frame clones, some missing. The table shows roughly 200,000 clones, with about 93% occurring only once. The specimen comprised peripheral blood, sampled on day 0 of MenACWY control vaccination. The receptors shown here come from an adult in good health.

The CDR3 DNA reads as TGTGCCAGCAGCCCACGGGGGACTAATGAAAAACTGTTTTTT. This encodes CASSPRGTNEKLFF. The rearrangement links TRBV5-5 to TRBJ1-4; a weak D match, TRBD1 (5 bases). This CDR3 has 14 amino acids. V lost 4 bases and J lost 2, with 9 bases in between. Germline V gene lookup returns CDR1 SGHKS and CDR2 YYEKEE (reference sequence).

The gene calls are TRBV5-1 and TRBJ2-5; 8 bases map to TRBD1. J lost 4 bases, V lost 1 base, and 3 bases had no gene match. The length of the CDR3 is 14 residues. Germline V gene data show CDR1 as SGHRS and CDR2 as YFSETQ. This chain's CDR3 is CASSLTGGRETQYF. CDR3 coding DNA: TGCGCCAGCAGCTTGACAGGGGGAAGAGAGACCCAGTACTTC.

The V call is TRBV5-8, the J call TRBJ1-2; perhaps TRBD1 as D (6 bases). V was trimmed by 4 bases and J by 5 bases, leaving 15 bases between them. The germline V gene encodes CDR1 SGHTS and CDR2 YDEGEE. CDR3 length: 14 amino acids. This CDR3 reads CASSPKDRRYGYTF. CDR3 nucleotides: TGTGCCAGCAGCCCTAAGGACAGACGGTATGGCTACACCTTC.